This T cell receptor (beta chain) was captured by sequencing in a study of blood T cell repertoires in COVID-19. Methods used by the authors: Using reference gene primer amplification, nucleated cell counts were estimated. The data were produced by immunoSEQ multiplex PCR, yet TCRdb's version contains in-frame clones alone and is incomplete. V and J calls and clone size are those listed in that table; D and trimming were worked out from the DNA. Among about 170,000 clones listed, about 85% were seen once. This CDR3 is 13 amino acids long. Germline assignment: CDR1 GTSNPN and CDR2 SVGIG (reference sequence). Trimming pared 2 bases from V and 4 bases from J, leaving 9 bases between.

The rearrangement links TRBV30 to TRBJ2-1; a possible D gene is TRBD2 (5 bases). This clonotype originated in an elderly woman in a cohort sampled during active or convalescent COVID-19. Sequencing was done on a sample of peripheral blood. The CDR3 protein is CAWSTTGYNEQFF. As DNA, the CDR3 is TGTGCCTGGAGTACGACGGGGTACAATGAGCAGTTCTTC.